The 8 T cell receptor beta chains below were found in one sample sequenced in a study of HIV-infected patients and healthy controls. In TCRdb, the 5' RACE reads were re-called with MiXCR into one record per CDR3 protein. The sample records around 62,000 distinct CDR3 sequences, about 19% being singletons. The sequenced material came from CD4+ T cells from blood. The receptor set was obtained from a human donor in good health.

The chain has TRBV10-3 and TRBJ1-2; D ambiguous. CDR3 size: 13 residues. Germline loops: CDR1 ENHRY, CDR2 SYGVKD. V shed 6 bases and J shed 6 bases, with 14 bases lying between them. CDR3 nucleotides: TGTGCCATCAGGGCTGACGGTGGCGATGGCTACACCTTC. The encoded protein is CAIRADGGDGYTF.

This clonotype was detected only a few times. The chain is built from TRBV3-1 and TRBJ1-2, with D tentatively TRBD1 (5 bases). The CDR3 is 12 residues long. The germline V gene has CDR1 LGHDT and CDR2 YNNKEL (reference sequence). The ends were cut back, 5 bases at V and 8 bases at J, with 12 bases in the middle. The CDR3: CASSWGGRGYTF. In DNA form, the CDR3 reads TGTGCCAGCAGCTGGGGGGGGAGAGGCTACACCTTC.

The chain recombines TRBV7-9 with TRBJ1-1, with D perhaps TRBD1 (5 bases). The V and J ends lost 4 bases and 4 bases respectively, with 13 bases between them. The CDR3 has 14 residues. Germline-derived CDR1 and CDR2 are SEHNR and FQNEAQ (reference sequence). The CDR3, as DNA: TGTGCCAGCAGCTCCCAGGGAGGGAGCACTGAAGCTTTCTTT. The encoded protein is CASSSQGGSTEAFF.

The chain uses TRBV20-1 and TRBJ2-5, with D possibly TRBD1 on 6 matching bases. In germline, CDR1 is DFQATT, CDR2 SNEGSKA (reference sequence). The CDR3 consists of 11 residues. V was pared by 5 bases and J by 6 bases, with 10 bases between. CDR3 coding DNA: TGCAGTGCTCCAGGGGAAAAGACCCAGTACTTC. Translating it yields CSAPGEKTQYF.

This clonotype was counted at least ten times. The chain is built from TRBV10-2 and TRBJ2-1; 8 bases are a match to TRBD2. The germline V gene has CDR1 WSHSY and CDR2 SAAADI. V lost 7 bases to trimming and J lost 4 bases; unmatched junction nucleotides: 9. The CDR3 spans 15 residues. The CDR3 DNA sequence: TGCGCCAGCACCTTACCGGGACTAGAGTACAATGAGCAGTTCTTC. Amino acid sequence: CASTLPGLEYNEQFF.

A few counts support this clonotype. The CDR3 sequence: CASSLALAGGTGELFF. The CDR3 bases are TGCGCCAGCAGCTTGGCACTAGCGGGCGGCACCGGGGAGCTGTTTTTT. The V and J genes are TRBV5-1 and TRBJ2-2, with 9 bases matching TRBD2. The germline gives CDR1 SGHRS, CDR2 YFSETQ. The CDR3 contains 16 residues. The V and J ends lost 0 bases and 4 bases, in that order; junction bases with no gene match: 4.

The gene calls are TRBV18 and TRBJ2-1; 8 nucleotides align to TRBD2. The V segment lost 0 bases and the J segment 9 bases; nucleotides outside the gene matches: 7. Germline CDR1 is KGHSH and CDR2 is LQKENI. The length of the CDR3 is 15 residues. CDR3 amino acids: CASSPPGGAGGEQFF. CDR3 nucleotide sequence: TGTGCCAGCTCACCACCGGGCGGGGCGGGAGGTGAGCAGTTCTTC.

For the CDR3, the DNA is TGTGCCAGCAGCCATATCTCTGAAGCTTTCTTT. This gives the protein CASSHISEAFF. The chain links TRBV3-1 to TRBJ1-1, with D unresolved. CDR3 size: 11 residues. Germline-derived CDR1 and CDR2 are LGHDT and YNNKEL (reference sequence). The V end lost 3 bases, the J end lost 6 bases, and 5 bases lay between the germline ends.